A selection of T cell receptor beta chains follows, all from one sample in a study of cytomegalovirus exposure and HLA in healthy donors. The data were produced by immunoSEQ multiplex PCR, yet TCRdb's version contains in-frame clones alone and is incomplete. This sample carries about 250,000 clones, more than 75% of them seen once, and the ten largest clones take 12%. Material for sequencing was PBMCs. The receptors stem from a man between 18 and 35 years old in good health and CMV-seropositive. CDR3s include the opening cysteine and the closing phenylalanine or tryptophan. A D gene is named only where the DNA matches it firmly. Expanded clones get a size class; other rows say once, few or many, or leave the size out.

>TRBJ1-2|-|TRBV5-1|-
TGCGCCAGCAGCTTAGGGGATATGGGGGAGGAGGCTAACTATGGCTACACCTTC
CASSLGDMGEEANYGYTF
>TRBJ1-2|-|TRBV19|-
TGTGCCAGTAGTGTTCGACATAATGGGGTTGGCTACACCTTC
CASSVRHNGVGYTF
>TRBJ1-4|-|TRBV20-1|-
TGCAGTGCTAGACTCGGTGAAAAACTGTTTTTT
CSARLGEKLFF
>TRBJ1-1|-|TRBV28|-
TGTGCCAGCAGTTCCCAGGCTCCCCCTCGGGCTTTCTTT
CASSSQAPPRAFF
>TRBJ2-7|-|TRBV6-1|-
TGTGCCAGCAGTGAAGGGGGGCAGGGGGGAGACGAGCAGTACTTC
CASSEGGQGGDEQYF
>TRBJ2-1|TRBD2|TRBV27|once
TGTGCCAGCAGTGAAAGCGGGAGGCCCTACAATGAGCAGTTCTTC
CASSESGRPYNEQFF
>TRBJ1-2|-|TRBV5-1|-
TGCGCCAGCATTGAACCCGGGGGGATGGGCTACACCTTC
CASIEPGGMGYTF
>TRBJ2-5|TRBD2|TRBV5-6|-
TGTGCCAGCAGCTCGGGGGGGACCCAGTACTTC
CASSSGGTQYF
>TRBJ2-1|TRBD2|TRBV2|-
TGTGCCAGCAGTGTGGGACTAGCAGAAACCAATGAGCAGTTCTTC
CASSVGLAETNEQFF
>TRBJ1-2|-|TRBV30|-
TGTGCCTGGAGTGTAACCGCCTTAGGCTACACCTTC
CAWSVTALGYTF
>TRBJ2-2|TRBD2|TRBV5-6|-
TGTGCCAGCAGCACCGGGGTAGCGGGATGGCCCGGGGAGCTGTTTTTT
CASSTGVAGWPGELFF
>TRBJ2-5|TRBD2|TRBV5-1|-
TGCGCCAGCAGATCCGGGACTAGCGGGAGGGCCCTCTCGGAGACCCAGTACTTC
CASRSGTSGRALSETQYF
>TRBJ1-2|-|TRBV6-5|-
TGTGCCAGCAGTCCGGGACCAACACGATATGGCTACACCTTC
CASSPGPTRYGYTF
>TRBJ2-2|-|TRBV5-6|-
TGTGCCAGCAGCTTCTTAGACCTTTTACGCAACACCGGGGAGCTGTTTTTT
CASSFLDLLRNTGELFF
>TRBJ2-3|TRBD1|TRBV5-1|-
TGCGCCAGCAGCTTGTCGGGACAGGGGGTCGGAGATACGCAGTATTTT
CASSLSGQGVGDTQYF
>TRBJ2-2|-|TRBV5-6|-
TGTGCCAGCAGCTTGGCCCCGAACAGGGAGCTGTTTTTT
CASSLAPNRELFF
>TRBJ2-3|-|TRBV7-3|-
TGTGCCAGCAGCTTATTTCCCCTGGCCCGGACCAGCACAGATACGCAGTATTTT
CASSLFPLARTSTDTQYF
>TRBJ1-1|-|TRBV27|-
TGTGCCAGCGCTCGTGACAGGAGTAACACTGAAGCTTTCTTT
CASARDRSNTEAFF
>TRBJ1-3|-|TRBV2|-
TGTGCCAGCAGTCTCAGGACAGTCAAATCTACAGGAAACACCATATATTTT
CASSLRTVKSTGNTIYF
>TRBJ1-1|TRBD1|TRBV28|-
TGTGCCAGCAGTAGAGGGACAGGCAGGGTAGTCACTGAAGCTTTCTTT
CASSRGTGRVVTEAFF
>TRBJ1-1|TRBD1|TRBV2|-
TGTGCCAGCAGCGGACAGGGGGTCACTGAAGCTTTCTTT
CASSGQGVTEAFF
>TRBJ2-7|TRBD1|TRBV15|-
TGTGCCACCAGCAGAGAATGGACAGGGTCCTCCTACGAGCAGTACTTC
CATSREWTGSSYEQYF
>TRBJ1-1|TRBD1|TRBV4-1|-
TGCGCCAGCAGGCAAACAGGGGCCGATCAGGCAGCTTTCTTT
CASRQTGADQAAFF
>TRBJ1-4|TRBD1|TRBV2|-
TGTGCCAGCAGGCAGGGACAGGGGAATGAAAAACTGTTTTTT
CASRQGQGNEKLFF
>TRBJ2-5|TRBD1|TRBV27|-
TGTGCCAGCAGTTTACCGGGACAGCCAGAGACCCAGTACTTC
CASSLPGQPETQYF
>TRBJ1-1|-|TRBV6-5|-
TGTGCCAGCAGTTACTTAGGACCCAACACTGAAGCTTTCTTT
CASSYLGPNTEAFF
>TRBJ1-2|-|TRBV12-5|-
TGTGCTAGTGGTTTGAACAGTAACTATGGCTACACCTTC
CASGLNSNYGYTF
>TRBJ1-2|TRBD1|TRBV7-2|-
TGTGCCAGCAGCTTCACGGGGACAGGGGGCTATGGCTACACCTTC
CASSFTGTGGYGYTF
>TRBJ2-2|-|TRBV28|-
TGTGCCAGCAGTTTACAAGGGGACACCGGGGAGCTGTTTTTT
CASSLQGDTGELFF
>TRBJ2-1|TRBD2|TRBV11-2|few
TGTGCCAGCAGCCCTCCCCGACGCGGGAGGTCCTACAATGAGCAGTTCTTC
CASSPPRRGRSYNEQFF
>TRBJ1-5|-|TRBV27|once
TGTGCCAGCAGTTTAGGACAGATTGTTGTTGGCAATCAGCCCCAGCATTTT
CASSLGQIVVGNQPQHF
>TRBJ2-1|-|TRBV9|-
TGTGCCAGCAGCAACCGGGTCCCGGGGAATGAGCAGTTCTTC
CASSNRVPGNEQFF
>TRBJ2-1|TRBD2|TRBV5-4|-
TGTGCCAGCAGCTCCCCAACCGGGACTAGCAACAATGAGCAGTTCTTC
CASSSPTGTSNNEQFF